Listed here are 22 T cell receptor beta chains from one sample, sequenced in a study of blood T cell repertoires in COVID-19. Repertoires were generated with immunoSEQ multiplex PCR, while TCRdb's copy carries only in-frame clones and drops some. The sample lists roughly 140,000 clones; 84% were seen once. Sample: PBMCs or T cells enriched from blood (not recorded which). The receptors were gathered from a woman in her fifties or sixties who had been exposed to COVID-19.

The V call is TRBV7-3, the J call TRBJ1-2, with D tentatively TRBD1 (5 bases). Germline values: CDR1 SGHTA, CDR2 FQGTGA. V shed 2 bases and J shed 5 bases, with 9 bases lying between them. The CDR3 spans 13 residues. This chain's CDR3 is CASSLSRGYGYTF. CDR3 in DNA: TGTGCCAGCAGCTTATCCCGGGGGTATGGCTACACCTTC.

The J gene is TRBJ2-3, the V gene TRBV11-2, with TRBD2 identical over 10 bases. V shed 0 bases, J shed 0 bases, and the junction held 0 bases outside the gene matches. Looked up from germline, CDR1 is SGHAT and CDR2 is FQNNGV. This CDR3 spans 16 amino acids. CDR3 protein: CASSLELAGSTDTQYF. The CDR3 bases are TGTGCCAGCAGCTTAGAACTAGCGGGGAGCACAGATACGCAGTATTTT.

CDR3 coding DNA: TGCGCCAGCAGCCAAGATGGGCTGGGGCGACGTGAAGCTTTCTTT. Translating gives CASSQDGLGRREAFF. The chain couples TRBV4-1 to TRBJ1-1, with TRBD1 as a possible D gene (5 bases). Germline lookup yields CDR1 MGHRA and CDR2 YSYEKL. V was trimmed by 0 bases and J by 7 bases, leaving 15 bases between them. The CDR3 runs to 15 residues.

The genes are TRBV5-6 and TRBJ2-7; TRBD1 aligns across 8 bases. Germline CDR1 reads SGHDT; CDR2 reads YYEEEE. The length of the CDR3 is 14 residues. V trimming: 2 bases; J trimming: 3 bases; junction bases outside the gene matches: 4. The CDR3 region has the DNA TGTGCCAGCAGCTTAGAGACAGGGGTCTACGAGCAGTACTTC. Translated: CASSLETGVYEQYF.

The CDR3 reads CASSDTNSLGELFF. DNA for the CDR3: TGTGCCAGCAGCGACACGAATTCTTTGGGGGAGCTGTTTTTT. The chain is built from TRBV5-4 and TRBJ2-2, with D uncertain. The CDR3 sequence is 14 residues long. The ends were cut back, 4 bases at V and 8 bases at J, with 15 bases in the middle. The germline gives CDR1 SGHNT, CDR2 YYREEE (reference sequence).

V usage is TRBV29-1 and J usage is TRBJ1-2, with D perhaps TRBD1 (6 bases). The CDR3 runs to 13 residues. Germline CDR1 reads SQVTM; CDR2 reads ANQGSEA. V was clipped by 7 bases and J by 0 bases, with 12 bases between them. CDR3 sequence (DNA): TGCAGCGCCTCACAGGGTTCTAACTATGGCTACACCTTC. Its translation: CSASQGSNYGYTF.

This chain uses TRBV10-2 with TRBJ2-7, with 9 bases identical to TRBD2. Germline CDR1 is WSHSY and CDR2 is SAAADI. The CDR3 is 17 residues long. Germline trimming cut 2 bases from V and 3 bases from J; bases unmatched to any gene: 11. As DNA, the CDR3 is TGCGCCAGCAGTGAGCCCAATAGCGGGGGCCTTCTCTACGAGCAGTACTTC. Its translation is CASSEPNSGGLLYEQYF.

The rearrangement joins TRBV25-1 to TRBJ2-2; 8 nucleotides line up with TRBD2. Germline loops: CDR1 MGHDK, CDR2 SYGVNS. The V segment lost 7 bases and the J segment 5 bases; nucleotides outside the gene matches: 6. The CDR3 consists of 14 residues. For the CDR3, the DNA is TGTGCCAGCACTTGGGCTAGCGGGACCGGGGAGCTGTTTTTT. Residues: CASTWASGTGELFF.

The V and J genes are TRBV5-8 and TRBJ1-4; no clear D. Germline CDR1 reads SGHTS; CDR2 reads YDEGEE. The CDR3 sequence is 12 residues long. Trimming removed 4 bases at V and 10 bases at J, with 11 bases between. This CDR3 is CASSAVEGKLFF. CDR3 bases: TGTGCCAGCAGCGCCGTAGAGGGAAAACTGTTTTTT.

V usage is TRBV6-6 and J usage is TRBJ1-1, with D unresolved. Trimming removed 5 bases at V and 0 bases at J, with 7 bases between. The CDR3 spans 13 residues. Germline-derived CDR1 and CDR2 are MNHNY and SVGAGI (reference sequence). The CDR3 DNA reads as TGTGCCAGCAGTCCATCTATGAACACTGAAGCTTTCTTT. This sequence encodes CASSPSMNTEAFF.

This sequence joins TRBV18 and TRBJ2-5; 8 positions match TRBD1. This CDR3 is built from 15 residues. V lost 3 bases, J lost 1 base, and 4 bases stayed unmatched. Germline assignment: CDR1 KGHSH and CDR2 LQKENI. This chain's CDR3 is CASSPDRGPQETQYF. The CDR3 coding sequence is TGTGCCAGCTCACCCGACAGGGGCCCCCAAGAGACCCAGTACTTC.

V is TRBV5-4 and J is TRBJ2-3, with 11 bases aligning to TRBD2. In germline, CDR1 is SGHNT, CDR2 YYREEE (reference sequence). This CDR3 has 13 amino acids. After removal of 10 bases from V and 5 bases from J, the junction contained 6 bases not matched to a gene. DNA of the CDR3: TGTGCCTCGAGACTAGCGGGGAGAGATACGCAGTATTTT. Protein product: CASRLAGRDTQYF. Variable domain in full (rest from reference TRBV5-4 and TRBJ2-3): ETGVTQSPTHLIKTRGQQVTLRCSSQSGHNTVSWYQQALGQGPQFIFQYYREEENGRGNFPPRFSGLQFPNYSSELNVNALELDDSALYLCASRLAGRDTQYFGPGTRLTVL.

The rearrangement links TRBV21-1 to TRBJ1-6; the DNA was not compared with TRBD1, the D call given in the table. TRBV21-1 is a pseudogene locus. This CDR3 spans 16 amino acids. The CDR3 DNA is TGTGCCAGCAGCACCGACAGGGGCCCCGATAATTCACCCCTCCACTTT. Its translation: CASSTDRGPDNSPLHF.

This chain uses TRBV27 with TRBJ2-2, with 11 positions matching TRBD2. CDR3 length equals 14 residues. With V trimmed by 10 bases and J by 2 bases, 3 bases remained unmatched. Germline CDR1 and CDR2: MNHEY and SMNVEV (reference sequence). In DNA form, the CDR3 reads TGTGCCACCCGACTAGCGGGAAACACCGGGGAGCTGTTTTTT. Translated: CATRLAGNTGELFF.

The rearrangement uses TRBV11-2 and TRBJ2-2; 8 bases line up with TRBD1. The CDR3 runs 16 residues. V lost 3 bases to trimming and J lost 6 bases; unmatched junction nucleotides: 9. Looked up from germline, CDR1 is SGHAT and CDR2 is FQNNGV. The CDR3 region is CASSLFTRGHAGELFF. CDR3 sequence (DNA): TGTGCCAGCAGCTTGTTTACCAGGGGGCATGCCGGGGAGCTGTTTTTT.

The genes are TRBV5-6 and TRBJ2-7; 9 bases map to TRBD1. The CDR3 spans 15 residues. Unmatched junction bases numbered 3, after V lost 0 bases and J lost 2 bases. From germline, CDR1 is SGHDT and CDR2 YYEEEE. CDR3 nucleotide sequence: TGTGCCAGCAGCTTGGGGACAGGGGCCCCCTACGAGCAGTACTTC. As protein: CASSLGTGAPYEQYF.

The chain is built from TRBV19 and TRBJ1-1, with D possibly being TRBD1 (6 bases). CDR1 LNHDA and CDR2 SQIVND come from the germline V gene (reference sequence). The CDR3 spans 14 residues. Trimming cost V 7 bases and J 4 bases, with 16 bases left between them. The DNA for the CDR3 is TGTGCCAGTACCCCCCCCTACAGGGCCACTGAAGCTTTCTTT. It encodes CASTPPYRATEAFF.

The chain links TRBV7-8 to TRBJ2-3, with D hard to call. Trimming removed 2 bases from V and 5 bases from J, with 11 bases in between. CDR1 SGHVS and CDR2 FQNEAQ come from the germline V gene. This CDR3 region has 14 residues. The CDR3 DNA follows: TGTGCCAGCAGCTTACGTCCTCCGGGAGATACGCAGTATTTT. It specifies CASSLRPPGDTQYF.

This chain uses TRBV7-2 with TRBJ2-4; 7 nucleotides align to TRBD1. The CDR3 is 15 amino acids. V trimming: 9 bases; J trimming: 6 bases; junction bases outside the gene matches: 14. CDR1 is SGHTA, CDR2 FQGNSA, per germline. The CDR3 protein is CARDTHVTGTNIQYF. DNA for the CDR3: TGTGCCAGAGATACCCACGTGACAGGGACAAACATTCAGTACTTC.

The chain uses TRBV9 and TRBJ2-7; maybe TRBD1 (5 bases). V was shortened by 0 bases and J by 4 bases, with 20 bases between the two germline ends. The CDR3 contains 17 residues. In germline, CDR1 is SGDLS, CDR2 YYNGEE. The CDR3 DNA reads TGTGCCAGCAGCGTAGGGGTAGGGGCCCCGGGCGATTACGAGCAGTACTTC. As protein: CASSVGVGAPGDYEQYF. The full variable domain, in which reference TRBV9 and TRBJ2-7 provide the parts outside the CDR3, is DSGVTQTPKHLITATGQRVTLRCSPRSGDLSVYWYQQSLDQGLQFLIQYYNGEERAKGNILERFSAQQFPDLHSELNLSSLELGDSALYFCASSVGVGAPGDYEQYFGPGTRLTVT.

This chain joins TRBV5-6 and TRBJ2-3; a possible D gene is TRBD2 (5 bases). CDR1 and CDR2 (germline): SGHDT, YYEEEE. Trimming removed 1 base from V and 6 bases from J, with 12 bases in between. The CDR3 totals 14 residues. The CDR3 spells CASSLMGTRDTQYF. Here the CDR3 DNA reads TGTGCCAGCAGCTTGATGGGAACTAGGGATACGCAGTATTTT.

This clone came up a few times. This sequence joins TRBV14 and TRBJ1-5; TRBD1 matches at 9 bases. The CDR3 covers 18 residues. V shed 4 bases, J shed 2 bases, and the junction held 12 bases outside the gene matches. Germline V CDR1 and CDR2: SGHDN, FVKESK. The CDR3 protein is CASSRVGTGLRRNQPQHF. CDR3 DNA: TGTGCCAGCAGCCGGGTAGGGACAGGGCTTAGGCGCAATCAGCCCCAGCATTTT.